The rows below give T cell receptor beta chains drawn from one sample of a study of blood T cell repertoires in COVID-19. This table comes from immunoSEQ multiplex PCR, and its TCRdb copy is limited to in-frame clones, with some not included. This sample carries about 150,000 clones, 80% to 90% of them seen once, and the ten largest clones take roughly 3%. Sample: peripheral blood. These receptors originate from a man between 70 and 80 years old with acute or convalescent COVID-19. The CDR3 runs from the conserved cysteine through the conserved F or W. The order of the fields is CDR3 protein, J gene, V gene.

CDR3: CASSEGTGAFYQPQHF; J: TRBJ1-5; V: TRBV6-1
CDR3: CASSFGTSGRLRNEQFF; J: TRBJ2-1; V: TRBV5-1
CDR3: CASSIVGYAGEFFF; J: TRBJ1-1; V: TRBV19
CDR3: CASSRSPGELFF; J: TRBJ2-2; V: TRBV6-2/TRBV6-3
CDR3: CASSPRTSGRAHEQFF; J: TRBJ2-1; V: TRBV9
CDR3: CASSLYGESYEQYF; J: TRBJ2-7; V: TRBV4-1
CDR3: CASSGLAGDYEQYF; J: TRBJ2-7; V: TRBV2
CDR3: CASSPSDNFSNQPQHF; J: TRBJ1-5; V: TRBV9
CDR3: CASSLLGGRGTDTQYF; J: TRBJ2-3; V: TRBV28
CDR3: CASSLASGTSTYEQYF; J: TRBJ2-7; V: TRBV7-2
CDR3: CASSIGQGITEAFF; J: TRBJ1-1; V: TRBV19
CDR3: CASSPRTGNYGYTF; J: TRBJ1-2; V: TRBV7-9
CDR3: CATSRAGTSGYEQYF; J: TRBJ2-7; V: TRBV15
CDR3: CASSVGTPGTGELFF; J: TRBJ2-2; V: TRBV9
CDR3: CASSLAGASYEQYF; J: TRBJ2-7; V: TRBV5-1